This TCR beta chain emerged from a study of lymphopenia after photon versus proton radiotherapy. Study-wide findings and caveats: After lymphocyte nadir, photon-treated repertoires showed oligoclonal expansion, especially CD8+ Temra. Survival link was tested only in deceased patients; proton benefit remains a possibility. Under photons, naive T cells and diversity fell while effector/memory populations rose. Post-nadir TCR diversity decline inversely tracked overall survival among those who died.

Here immunoSEQ multiplex PCR was the method, and the copy in TCRdb shows in-frame clones only, minus some. The sample has more than 45,000 clones, 92% seen once. For this clone: Its matching antigen is unknown.

Germline V gives CDR1 SGHRS, CDR2 YFSETQ. There are 15 residues in the CDR3. V lost 4 bases to trimming and J lost 6 bases, with 18 bases between them. Sequenced here: peripheral blood, sampled from a patient treated with photon-based radiotherapy. The chain is built from TRBV5-1 and TRBJ2-3; maybe TRBD1 (5 bases). The receptor's source is a woman in her 40s with cholangiocarcinoma. CDR3 loop: CASSPVQGSTDTQYF. CDR3 sequence (DNA): TGCGCCAGCAGCCCTGTCCAGGGTAGTACGGATACGCAGTATTTT. Combining the CDR3 with reference TRBV5-1 and TRBJ2-3 gives the whole variable domain KAGVTQTPRYLIKTRGQQVTLSCSPISGHRSVSWYQQTPGQGLQFLFEYFSETQRNKGNFPGRFSGRQFSNSRSEMNVSTLELGDSALYLCASSPVQGSTDTQYFGPGTRLTVL.